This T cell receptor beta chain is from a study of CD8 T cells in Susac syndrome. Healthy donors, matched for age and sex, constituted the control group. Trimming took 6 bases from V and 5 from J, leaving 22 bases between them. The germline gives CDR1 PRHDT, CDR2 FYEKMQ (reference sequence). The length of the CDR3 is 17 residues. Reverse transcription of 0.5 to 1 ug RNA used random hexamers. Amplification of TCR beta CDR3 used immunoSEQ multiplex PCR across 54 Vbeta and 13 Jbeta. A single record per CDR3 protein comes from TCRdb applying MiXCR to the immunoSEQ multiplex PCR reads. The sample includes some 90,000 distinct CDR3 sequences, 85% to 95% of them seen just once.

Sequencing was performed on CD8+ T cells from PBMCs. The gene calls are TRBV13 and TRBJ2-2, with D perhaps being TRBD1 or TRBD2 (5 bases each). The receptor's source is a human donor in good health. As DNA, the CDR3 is TGTGCCAGCAGTGATGGGGTAGTCAGGGAGAGGACCGGGGAGCTGTTTTTT. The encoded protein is CASSDGVVRERTGELFF.